The present entry profiles one T cell receptor beta chain with its context. The antigen is not known. The CDR3 spans 15 residues. From germline, CDR1 is MNHNS and CDR2 SASEGT. The V end was cut by 3 bases, the J end by 7 bases, with 18 bases between. The data were taken from a study of cytomegalovirus exposure and HLA in healthy donors. Broader study findings: It was in a later analysis that TCR association rates were seen to vary by HLA locus, highest for DRB1 and lowest for HLA-C.

PCR involved 60 Vbeta and 13 Jbeta primers. Clones were read by immunoSEQ multiplex PCR, and TCRdb kept only the in-frame ones, dropping some. This table has 130,000 to 150,000 clones, 75% to 80% appearing once. The clonotype originates from a male donor in good health and CMV-seronegative. The rearrangement joins TRBV6-1 to TRBJ1-1, with a tentative D call TRBD1 (6 bases). Material: PBMCs. For the CDR3, the DNA is TGTGCCAGCAGTGAGGGACACTCGGGACAAAGTGAAGCTTTCTTT. It encodes CASSEGHSGQSEAFF.